The 27 T cell receptor beta chains given below trace back to one sample, sequenced in a study of T cell responses to AZD1222 COVID-19 vaccine. The assay was immunoSEQ multiplex PCR, and TCRdb's table has in-frame clones only and misses some. Altogether approximately 150,000 clones are present, 90% being singletons, with the ten largest covering under 2%. This sample comprised peripheral blood, obtained 28 days after the second AZD1222 dose. These receptor sequences come from an adult who received the AZD1222 COVID-19 vaccine.

This chain connects TRBV7-3 to TRBJ2-3, with D hard to call. Germline V CDR1 and CDR2: SGHTA, FQGTGA. CDR3 size: 13 residues. Trimming removed 2 bases at V and 4 bases at J, with 7 bases between. The CDR3 reads CASSLLIPDTQYF. CDR3 bases: TGTGCCAGCAGCTTACTTATCCCAGATACGCAGTATTTT. The full variable domain, in which reference TRBV7-3 and TRBJ2-3 provide the parts outside the CDR3, is GAGVSQTPSNKVTEKGKYVELRCDPISGHTALYWYRQSLGQGPEFLIYFQGTGAADDSGLPNDRFFAVRPEGSVSTLKIQRTERGDSAVYLCASSLLIPDTQYFGPGTRLTVL.

The chain joins TRBV3-1 (or the pseudogene TRBV3-2) to TRBJ2-5; no firm D call. Germline CDR1 and CDR2: LGHDT and YNNKEL (reference sequence). V lost 1 base to trimming and J lost 4 bases, with 1 base between them. This CDR3 is 11 amino acids long. Written as DNA, the CDR3 is TGTGCCAGCAGCCAAGTAGAGACCCAGTACTTC. It translates to CASSQVETQYF.

The chain couples TRBV7-2 to TRBJ2-7, with 10 bases fitting TRBD2. In germline, CDR1 is SGHTA, CDR2 FQGNSA. The length of the CDR3 is 15 residues. V shed 3 bases, J shed 7 bases, and the junction held 9 bases outside the gene matches. DNA of the CDR3: TGTGCCAGCAGCTTCACCGGGACTAGCGACGGTGAGCAGTACTTC. This codes for CASSFTGTSDGEQYF. Together with reference TRBV7-2 and TRBJ2-7, the CDR3 gives the full variable domain: GAGVSQSPSNKVTEKGKDVELRCDPISGHTALYWYRQSLGQGLEFLIYFQGNSAPDKSGLPSDRFSAERTGGSVSTLTIQRTQQEDSAVYLCASSFTGTSDGEQYFGPGTRLTVT.

The rearrangement links TRBV29-1 to TRBJ1-3; D not resolved. This CDR3 comprises 12 residues. Germline CDR1 and CDR2: SQVTM and ANQGSEA. V lost 1 base to trimming and J lost 4 bases, with 5 bases between them. CDR3 region: CSVEVGGNTIYF. The CDR3 DNA reads TGCAGCGTTGAAGTTGGCGGAAACACCATATATTTT.

V gene TRBV6-5 combines with J gene TRBJ1-2; TRBD1 matches 10 bases. V lost 4 bases to trimming and J lost 2 bases; unmatched junction nucleotides: 4. The CDR3 has 15 residues. Germline values: CDR1 MNHEY, CDR2 SVGAGI. CDR3 in DNA: TGTGCCAGCAGTTCCTTGACAGGGGGCAACTATGGCTACACCTTC. Its translation is CASSSLTGGNYGYTF.

The chain has TRBV5-6 and TRBJ2-2; 7 nucleotides align to TRBD2. After removal of 4 bases from V and 2 bases from J, the junction contained 11 bases not matched to a gene. In germline, CDR1 is SGHDT, CDR2 YYEEEE. The CDR3 length is 17 residues. This CDR3 is CASSPEAGRYNTGELFF. CDR3 DNA sequence: TGTGCCAGCAGCCCGGAAGCGGGGCGCTACAACACCGGGGAGCTGTTTTTT.

The chain recombines TRBV30 with TRBJ1-6, with TRBD1 matching over 7 bases. This CDR3 spans 15 amino acids. CDR1 is GTSNPN, CDR2 SVGIG, per germline (reference sequence). The ends lost 1 base at V and 6 bases at J; junction bases unmatched: 6. The CDR3 reads CAWSGRTGFNSPLHF. DNA for the CDR3: TGTGCCTGGAGTGGTAGGACAGGCTTTAATTCACCCCTCCACTTT.

The rearrangement joins TRBV3-1 (or the pseudogene TRBV3-2) to TRBJ1-1; 7 positions agree with TRBD1. Unmatched junction bases numbered 9, after V lost 0 bases and J lost 5 bases. CDR3 length: 16 residues. From germline, CDR1 is LGHDT and CDR2 YNNKEL (reference sequence). CDR3 nucleotide sequence: TGTGCCAGCAGCCAAGAAGTTGGCAGGGGGGATACTGAAGCTTTCTTT. Translation: CASSQEVGRGDTEAFF.

The rearrangement joins TRBV28 to TRBJ1-1; no definite D call. V was shortened by 5 bases and J by 0 bases, with 13 bases between the two germline ends. The germline gives CDR1 MDHEN, CDR2 SYDVKM. The CDR3 spans 15 residues. CDR3 sequence: CASSLRRTMNTEAFF. The CDR3 DNA sequence: TGTGCCAGCAGTCTCAGACGGACCATGAACACTGAAGCTTTCTTT.

This rearrangement joins TRBV18 to TRBJ1-1; the match to TRBD1 covers 8 bases. This CDR3 spans 14 amino acids. Germline V gene sequence: CDR1 KGHSH, CDR2 LQKENI. V gave up 5 bases and J gave up 1 base; unmatched junction bases: 3. This CDR3 reads CASSRDRGNTEAFF. CDR3 nucleotides: TGTGCCAGCTCAAGAGACAGGGGGAACACTGAAGCTTTCTTT.

This chain links TRBV30 with TRBJ1-1, with 7 bases fitting TRBD1. Germline values: CDR1 GTSNPN, CDR2 SVGIG (reference sequence). After removal of 3 bases from V and 0 bases from J, the junction contained 1 base not matched to a gene. There are 13 residues in the CDR3. Here the CDR3 reads CAWRGQLNTEAFF. CDR3 bases: TGTGCCTGGAGGGGACAGTTGAACACTGAAGCTTTCTTT.

The V and J genes are TRBV27 and TRBJ2-7, with TRBD2 as a possible D gene (6 bases). V dropped 0 bases and J dropped 2 bases, with 11 bases sitting between them. CDR1 is MNHEY, CDR2 SMNVEV, per germline (reference sequence). This CDR3 region has 15 residues. CDR3 region: CASSLSGTGPYEQYF. The CDR3, as DNA: TGTGCCAGCAGTTTATCCGGGACTGGACCCTACGAGCAGTACTTC.

The chain carries TRBV28 and TRBJ1-1; possible D gene TRBD1, 5 bases. Deletions cut 6 bases from V and 0 bases from J, with 11 bases between. This CDR3 region has 14 residues. Looked up from germline, CDR1 is MDHEN and CDR2 is SYDVKM. The CDR3 DNA follows: TGTGCCAGCAGCCGACAGACCATGAACACTGAAGCTTTCTTT. This sequence encodes CASSRQTMNTEAFF.

This clone was counted between two and nine times. The CDR3 sequence is CASSSGSRGSYNSPLHF. Written as DNA, the CDR3 is TGTGCCAGCAGCTCAGGGTCTCGGGGCTCCTATAATTCACCCCTCCACTTT. The rearrangement joins TRBV28 to TRBJ1-6; D may be TRBD1 (5 bases). The CDR3 spans 17 residues. V was trimmed by 6 bases and J by 0 bases, leaving 15 bases between them. Germline CDR1 is MDHEN and CDR2 is SYDVKM. Variable domain in full (rest from reference TRBV28 and TRBJ1-6): DVKVTQSSRYLVKRTGEKVFLECVQDMDHENMFWYRQDPGLGLRLIYFSYDVKMKEKGDIPEGYSVSREKKERFSLILESASTNQTSMYLCASSSGSRGSYNSPLHFGNGTRLTVT.

The V and J genes are TRBV2 and TRBJ1-2; D unclear. The CDR3 runs to 15 residues. The germline gives CDR1 SNHLY, CDR2 FYNNEI. The V gene lost 9 bases and the J gene lost 0 bases, with 17 bases spanning the gap. The CDR3 sequence: CARRASDGPNYGYTF. Written as DNA, the CDR3 is TGTGCCAGACGAGCTTCGGACGGACCTAACTATGGCTACACCTTC.

The CDR3: CASSDYRDSGTETQYF. In DNA, the CDR3 is TGTGCCAGCAGCGACTACCGGGACTCAGGGACGGAGACCCAGTACTTC. The rearrangement links TRBV9 to TRBJ2-5; possibly TRBD2 for D (6 bases). This CDR3 comprises 16 residues. Germline assignment: CDR1 SGDLS and CDR2 YYNGEE. Trimming pared 3 bases from V and 5 bases from J, leaving 20 bases between.

The chain uses TRBV3-1 (or the pseudogene TRBV3-2) and TRBJ2-3; D possibly uses TRBD1 or TRBD2 (6 bases each). The germline CDR1 and CDR2 sequences are LGHDT and YNNKEL (reference sequence). The CDR3 contains 16 residues. V dropped 0 bases and J dropped 5 bases, with 15 bases sitting between them. The CDR3 loop reads CASSQERGAEGDTQYF. The CDR3 nucleotides read TGTGCCAGCAGCCAAGAGAGGGGGGCCGAAGGAGATACGCAGTATTTT.

The chain links TRBV3-1 (or the pseudogene TRBV3-2) to TRBJ1-2; a possible D gene is TRBD1 (6 bases). Germline CDR1 LGHDT, CDR2 YNNKEL (reference sequence). The CDR3 has 14 residues. Trimming took off 4 bases at V and 6 bases at J, with 15 bases between the two ends. The CDR3: CASSRVTGRDGYTF. CDR3 sequence (DNA): TGTGCCAGCAGCCGAGTGACAGGTCGAGATGGCTACACCTTC.

The J gene is TRBJ2-1, the V gene TRBV15; D is ambiguous. Germline V gene data show CDR1 as LNHNV and CDR2 as YYDKDF (reference sequence). There are 12 residues in the CDR3. Trimming left V 0 bases short and J 8 bases short, with 5 bases between. For the CDR3, the DNA is TGTGCCACCAGCAGAGATGGGTATGAGCAGTTCTTC. Protein product: CATSRDGYEQFF.

The rearrangement links TRBV5-1 to TRBJ2-2, with 8 bases lining up with TRBD1. This CDR3 is 18 amino acids long. After removal of 0 bases from V and 5 bases from J, the junction contained 12 bases not matched to a gene. CDR1 is SGHRS, CDR2 YFSETQ, per germline. CDR3 sequence (DNA): TGCGCCAGCAGCTTGGATGGGACAGGTCGTGGAGGAACCGGGGAGCTGTTTTTT. Its protein is CASSLDGTGRGGTGELFF.

The CDR3 region has the DNA TGTGCCAGCAGCCAAGTGACCTATGGCTACACCTTC. Translated, it gives CASSQVTYGYTF. This chain links TRBV3-1 (or the pseudogene TRBV3-2) with TRBJ1-2; D unclear. The germline V gene encodes CDR1 LGHDT and CDR2 YNNKEL (reference sequence). CDR3 length: 12 residues. V lost 1 base and J 4 bases, leaving 4 bases between the germline ends.

CDR3 sequence reads: CASSSYQGILAYGYTF. In DNA, the CDR3 is TGTGCCAGCAGCAGCTATCAGGGGATTTTGGCTTATGGCTACACCTTC. V usage is TRBV9 and J usage is TRBJ1-2, with TRBD1 as a possible D gene (6 bases). The CDR3 length is 16 residues. The germline V and J ends were trimmed by 4 bases and 5 bases, with 21 bases remaining between them. From germline, CDR1 is SGDLS and CDR2 YYNGEE.

The V gene is TRBV4-1, the J gene TRBJ1-1; possible D gene TRBD1, 5 bases. The length of the CDR3 is 15 residues. CDR1 is MGHRA, CDR2 YSYEKL, per germline. Trimming removed 4 bases from V and 4 bases from J, with 16 bases in between. The CDR3: CASSLDRGGSTEAFF. CDR3 bases: TGCGCCAGCAGCCTCGACAGAGGAGGTAGCACTGAAGCTTTCTTT.

The rearrangement links TRBV19 to TRBJ1-2; 9 positions match TRBD1. Germline trimming cut 0 bases from V and 6 bases from J; bases unmatched to any gene: 14. The CDR3 loop spans 18 amino acids. Germline V gives CDR1 LNHDA, CDR2 SQIVND (reference sequence). This CDR3 reads CASSIDFGTGILRDGYTF. The CDR3 coding sequence is TGTGCCAGTAGTATAGATTTTGGGACAGGGATCCTCCGGGATGGCTACACCTTC.

This sequence joins TRBV5-1 and TRBJ2-7; D is unclear. The CDR3 is 14 amino acids. V lost 0 bases and J lost 5, with 12 bases in between. Germline V gene data show CDR1 as SGHRS and CDR2 as YFSETQ. The CDR3 region has the DNA TGCGCCAGCAGCTTGGCATGGGTGTCTGACGAGCAGTACTTC. The encoded protein is CASSLAWVSDEQYF.

The V and J genes are TRBV2 and TRBJ2-3; D uncertain. Germline CDR1 reads SNHLY; CDR2 reads FYNNEI. The ends were cut back, 5 bases at V and 0 bases at J, with 18 bases in the middle. This CDR3 is 17 amino acids long. In DNA, the CDR3 is TGTGCCAGCAGTCTACCAAAGTACCCTACTAGCACAGATACGCAGTATTTT. Amino acid sequence: CASSLPKYPTSTDTQYF. The full variable domain, with the rest looked up from reference TRBV2 and TRBJ2-3, is EPEVTQTPSHQVTQMGQEVILRCVPISNHLYFYWYRQILGQKVEFLVSFYNNEISEKSEIFDDQFSVERPDGSNFTLKIRSTKLEDSAMYFCASSLPKYPTSTDTQYFGPGTRLTVL.

V is TRBV27 and J is TRBJ1-5; tentative D call: TRBD1 (5 bases). Trimming took 3 bases from V and 2 from J, leaving 8 bases between them. Germline-derived CDR1 and CDR2 are MNHEY and SMNVEV (reference sequence). CDR3 size: 14 residues. CDR3 nucleotide sequence: TGTGCCAGCAGTTTCCCACAGGGCAATCAGCCCCAGCATTTT. Translated, it gives CASSFPQGNQPQHF.